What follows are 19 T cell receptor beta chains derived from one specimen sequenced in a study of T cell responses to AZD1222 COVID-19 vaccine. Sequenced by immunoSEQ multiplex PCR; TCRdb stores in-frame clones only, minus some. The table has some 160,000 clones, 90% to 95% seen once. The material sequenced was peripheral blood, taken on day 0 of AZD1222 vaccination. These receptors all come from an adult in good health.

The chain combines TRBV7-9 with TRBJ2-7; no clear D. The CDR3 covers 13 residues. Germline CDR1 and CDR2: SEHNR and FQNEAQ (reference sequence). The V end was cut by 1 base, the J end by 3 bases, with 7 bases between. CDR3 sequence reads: CASSLGRSYEQYF. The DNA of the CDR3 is TGTGCCAGCAGCTTAGGTCGCAGCTACGAGCAGTACTTC.

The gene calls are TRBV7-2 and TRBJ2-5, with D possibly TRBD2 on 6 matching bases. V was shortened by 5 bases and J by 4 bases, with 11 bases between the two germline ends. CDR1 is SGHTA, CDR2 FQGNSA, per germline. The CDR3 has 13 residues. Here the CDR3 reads CASSTWGVETQYF. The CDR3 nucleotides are TGTGCCAGCAGCACCTGGGGGGTAGAGACCCAGTACTTC.

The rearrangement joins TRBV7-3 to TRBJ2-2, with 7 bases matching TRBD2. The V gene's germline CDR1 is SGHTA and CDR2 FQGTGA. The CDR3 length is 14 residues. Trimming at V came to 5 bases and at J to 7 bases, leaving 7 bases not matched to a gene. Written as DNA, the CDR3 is TGTGCCAGCAGCGTCGGACTAGTAGGCGGGGAGCTGTTTTTT. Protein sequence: CASSVGLVGGELFF.

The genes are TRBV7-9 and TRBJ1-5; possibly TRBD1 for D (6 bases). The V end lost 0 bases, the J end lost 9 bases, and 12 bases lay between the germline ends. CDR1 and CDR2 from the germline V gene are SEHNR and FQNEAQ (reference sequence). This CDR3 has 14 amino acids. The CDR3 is CASSLAGDTVPQHF. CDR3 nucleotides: TGTGCCAGCAGCTTAGCTGGGGACACCGTGCCCCAGCATTTT.

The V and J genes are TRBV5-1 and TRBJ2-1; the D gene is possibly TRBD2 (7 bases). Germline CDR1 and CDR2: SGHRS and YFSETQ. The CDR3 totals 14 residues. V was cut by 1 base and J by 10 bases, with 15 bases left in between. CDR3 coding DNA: TGCGCCAGCAGCTTGCTACTAGGGGGGGAAGAGCAGTTCTTC. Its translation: CASSLLLGGEEQFF.

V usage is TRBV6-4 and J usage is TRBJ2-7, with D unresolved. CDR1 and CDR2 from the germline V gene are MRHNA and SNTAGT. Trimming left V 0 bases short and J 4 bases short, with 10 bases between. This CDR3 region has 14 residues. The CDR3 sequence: CASSDSIGHYEQYF. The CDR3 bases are TGTGCCAGCAGTGACTCGATCGGCCATTACGAGCAGTACTTC.

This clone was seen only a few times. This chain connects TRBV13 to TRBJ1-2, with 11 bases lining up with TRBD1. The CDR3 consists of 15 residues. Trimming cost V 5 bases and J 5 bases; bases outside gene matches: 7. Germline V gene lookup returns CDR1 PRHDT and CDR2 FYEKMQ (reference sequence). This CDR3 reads CASSPRTGGAYGYTF. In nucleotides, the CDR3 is TGTGCCAGCAGCCCGCGGACAGGGGGCGCGTATGGCTACACCTTC. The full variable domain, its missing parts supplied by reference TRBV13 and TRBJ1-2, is AAGVIQSPRHLIKEKRETATLKCYPIPRHDTVYWYQQGPGQDPQFLISFYEKMQSDKGSIPDRFSAQQFSDYHSELNMSSLELGDSALYFCASSPRTGGAYGYTFGSGTRLTVV.

CDR3 region: CASSPVTGLDTEAFF. In DNA form, the CDR3 reads TGTGCCAGCTCACCCGTAACAGGGTTGGACACTGAAGCTTTCTTT. This chain joins TRBV18 and TRBJ1-1; TRBD1 might be the D (6 bases). V lost 3 bases and J 3 bases, leaving 14 bases between the germline ends. Germline V gene lookup returns CDR1 KGHSH and CDR2 LQKENI. The CDR3 contains 15 residues.

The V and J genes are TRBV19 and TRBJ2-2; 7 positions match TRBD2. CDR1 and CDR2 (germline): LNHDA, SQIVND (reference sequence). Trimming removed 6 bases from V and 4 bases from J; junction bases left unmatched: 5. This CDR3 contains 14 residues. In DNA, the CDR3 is TGTGCCAGTAGGGGCGGGGGATTCACCGGGGAGCTGTTTTTT. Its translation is CASRGGGFTGELFF.

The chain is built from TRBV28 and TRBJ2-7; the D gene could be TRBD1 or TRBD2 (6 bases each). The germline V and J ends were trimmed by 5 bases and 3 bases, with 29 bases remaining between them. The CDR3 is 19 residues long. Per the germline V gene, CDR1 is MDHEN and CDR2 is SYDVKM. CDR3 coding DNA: TGTGCCAGCAGTAATTATATCCCCCCGGGGGCTCAAGCCTACTACGAGCAGTACTTC. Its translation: CASSNYIPPGAQAYYEQYF. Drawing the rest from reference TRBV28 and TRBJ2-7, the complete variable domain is DVKVTQSSRYLVKRTGEKVFLECVQDMDHENMFWYRQDPGLGLRLIYFSYDVKMKEKGDIPEGYSVSREKKERFSLILESASTNQTSMYLCASSNYIPPGAQAYYEQYFGPGTRLTVT.

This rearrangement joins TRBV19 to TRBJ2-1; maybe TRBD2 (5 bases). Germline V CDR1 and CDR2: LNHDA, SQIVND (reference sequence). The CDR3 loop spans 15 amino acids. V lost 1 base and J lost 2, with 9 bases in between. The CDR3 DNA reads TGTGCCAGTAGTATAGGCGGAGGCGCCTACAATGAGCAGTTCTTC. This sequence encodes CASSIGGGAYNEQFF.

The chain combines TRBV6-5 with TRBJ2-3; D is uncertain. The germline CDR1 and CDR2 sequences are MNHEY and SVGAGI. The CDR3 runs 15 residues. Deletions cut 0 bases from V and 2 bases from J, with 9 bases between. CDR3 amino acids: CASSYSVGVTDTQYF. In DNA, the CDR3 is TGTGCCAGCAGTTACTCGGTTGGAGTCACAGATACGCAGTATTTT.

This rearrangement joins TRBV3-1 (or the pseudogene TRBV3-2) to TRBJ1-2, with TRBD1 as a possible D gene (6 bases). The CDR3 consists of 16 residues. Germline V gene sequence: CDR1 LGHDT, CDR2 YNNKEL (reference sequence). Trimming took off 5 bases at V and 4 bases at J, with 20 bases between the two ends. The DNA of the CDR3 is TGTGCCAGCAGCTGGGGGTTGGGGGCGCTTACCTATGGCTACACCTTC. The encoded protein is CASSWGLGALTYGYTF.

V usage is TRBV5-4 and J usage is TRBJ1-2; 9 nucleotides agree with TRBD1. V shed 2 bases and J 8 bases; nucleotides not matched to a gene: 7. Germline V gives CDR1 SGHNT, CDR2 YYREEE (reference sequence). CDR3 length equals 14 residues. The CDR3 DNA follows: TGTGCCAGCAGCTTACAACAGGGGGCGCGGGGCTACACCTTC. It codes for CASSLQQGARGYTF.

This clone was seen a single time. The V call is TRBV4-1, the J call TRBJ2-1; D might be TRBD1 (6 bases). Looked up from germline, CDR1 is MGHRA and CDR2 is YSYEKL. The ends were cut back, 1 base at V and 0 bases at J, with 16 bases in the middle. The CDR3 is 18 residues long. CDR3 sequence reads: CASSQVGGPLSSYNEQFF. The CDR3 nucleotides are TGCGCCAGCAGCCAAGTAGGGGGTCCCCTGAGCTCCTACAATGAGCAGTTCTTC.

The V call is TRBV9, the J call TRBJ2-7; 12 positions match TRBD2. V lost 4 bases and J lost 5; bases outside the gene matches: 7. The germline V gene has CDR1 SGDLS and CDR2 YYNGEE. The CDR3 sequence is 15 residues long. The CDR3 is CASSPSSGGAHEQYF. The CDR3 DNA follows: TGTGCCAGCAGCCCCTCTAGCGGGGGGGCGCACGAGCAGTACTTC.

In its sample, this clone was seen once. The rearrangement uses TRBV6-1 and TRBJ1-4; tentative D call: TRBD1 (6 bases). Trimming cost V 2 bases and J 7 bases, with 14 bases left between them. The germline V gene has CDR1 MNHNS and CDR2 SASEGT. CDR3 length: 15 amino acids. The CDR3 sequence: CASSEFTGSREKLFF. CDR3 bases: TGTGCCAGCAGTGAATTTACAGGGAGTCGTGAAAAACTGTTTTTT.

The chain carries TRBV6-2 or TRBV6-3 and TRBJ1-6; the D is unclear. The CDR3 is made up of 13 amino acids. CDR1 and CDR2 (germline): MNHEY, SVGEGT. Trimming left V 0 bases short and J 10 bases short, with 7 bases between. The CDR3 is CASSYSHGSPLHF. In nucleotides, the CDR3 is TGTGCCAGCAGTTACTCGCACGGCTCACCCCTCCACTTT.

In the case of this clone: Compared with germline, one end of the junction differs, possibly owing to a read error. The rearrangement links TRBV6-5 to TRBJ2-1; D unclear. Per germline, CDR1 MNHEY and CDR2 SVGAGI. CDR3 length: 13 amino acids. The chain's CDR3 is CASVTPQYSEQFF. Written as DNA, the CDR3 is TGTGCCAGCGTAACCCCCCAGTACAGTGAGCAGTTCTTC.